The 28 T cell receptor beta chains below were found in one sample sequenced in a study of T cell responses to AZD1222 COVID-19 vaccine. Sequencing was performed with immunoSEQ multiplex PCR; in TCRdb, only in-frame clones are kept and a portion is missing. The sample consists of about 70,000 clones, around 84% of them appearing once. This specimen consisted of peripheral blood, obtained on day 0 of AZD1222 vaccination. The receptors come from an adult in good health.

The CDR3 sequence is CASSEMGVASSYEQYF. CDR3 nucleotides: TGTGCCAGCAGTGAAATGGGAGTAGCCTCCTCCTACGAGCAGTACTTC. V gene TRBV2 combines with J gene TRBJ2-7; D perhaps matches TRBD2 (5 bases). The CDR3 runs 16 residues. Germline values: CDR1 SNHLY, CDR2 FYNNEI. Trimming took 2 bases from V and 0 from J, leaving 14 bases between them.

The chain joins TRBV6-5 to TRBJ1-3; D is unclear. V was clipped by 6 bases and J by 9 bases, with 15 bases between them. There are 13 residues in the CDR3. Germline CDR1 is MNHEY and CDR2 is SVGAGI. The CDR3 is CASRKEDFSTIYF. The CDR3 bases are TGTGCCAGCAGGAAAGAGGACTTTAGCACCATATATTTT.

The chain employs TRBV5-1 and TRBJ1-5, with TRBD1 matching over 7 bases. The CDR3 length is 16 residues. J was trimmed by 1 base and V by 0 bases; bases with no gene match: 4. Germline assignment: CDR1 SGHRS and CDR2 YFSETQ. As DNA, the CDR3 is TGCGCCAGCAGCTTGGGGACAGGAACCAGCAATCAGCCCCAGCATTTT. It yields the protein CASSLGTGTSNQPQHF.

The V gene is TRBV5-1, the J gene TRBJ2-6; D is unclear. V was pared by 6 bases and J by 1 base, with 8 bases between. Germline lookup yields CDR1 SGHRS and CDR2 YFSETQ. The length of the CDR3 is 14 residues. The CDR3 DNA is TGCGCCAGCACGACACTGTCTGGGGCCAACGTCCTGACTTTC. The encoded protein is CASTTLSGANVLTF.

The V gene is TRBV7-8, the J gene TRBJ1-2; 8 nucleotides line up with TRBD1. This CDR3 is 14 amino acids long. Germline V CDR1 and CDR2: SGHVS, FQNEAQ. Germline trimming cut 4 bases from V and 6 bases from J; bases unmatched to any gene: 7. DNA of the CDR3: TGTGCCAGCAGCTCCAGGACAGGGAGGGATGGCTACACCTTC. Its translation is CASSSRTGRDGYTF.

The V and J genes are TRBV7-9 and TRBJ2-5; 13 bases line up with TRBD2. The CDR3 has 19 residues. V lost 2 bases, J lost 1 base, and 10 bases stayed unmatched. CDR1 and CDR2 from the germline V gene are SEHNR and FQNEAQ (reference sequence). CDR3 DNA: TGTGCCAGCAGCTTAACGGGATCACTAGCGGGGGGGCTCCAAGAGACCCAGTACTTC. Encoded protein: CASSLTGSLAGGLQETQYF.

The CDR3 loop reads CASRRDRSEETQYF. The CDR3 nucleotides are TGTGCCAGCAGACGGGACAGATCAGAAGAGACCCAGTACTTC. This chain links TRBV7-9 with TRBJ2-5; TRBD1 aligns across 7 bases. The germline V gene encodes CDR1 SEHNR and CDR2 FQNEAQ (reference sequence). V lost 6 bases to trimming and J lost 3 bases; unmatched junction nucleotides: 7. The CDR3 consists of 14 residues.

This clone occurred a few times. The chain carries TRBV5-4 and TRBJ2-7, with TRBD1 identical over 9 bases. The CDR3 has 15 residues. Per germline, CDR1 SGHNT and CDR2 YYREEE (reference sequence). V dropped 4 bases and J dropped 2; count of bases not matched to a gene: 7. The DNA of the CDR3 is TGTGCCAGCAGCACTCCGGGACAGGGTACCTACGAGCAGTACTTC. Translated: CASSTPGQGTYEQYF.

The chain couples TRBV12-3 or TRBV12-4 to TRBJ1-2; D unclear. With 5 bases removed from V and 2 bases from J, the gap between germline ends came to 6 bases. This CDR3 comprises 12 residues. The CDR3 sequence is CASSQRNYGYTF. DNA of the CDR3: TGTGCCAGCAGTCAAAGAAACTATGGCTACACCTTC.

The V call is TRBV30, the J call TRBJ1-1; 10 bases are a match to TRBD1. Trimming removed 0 bases from V and 1 base from J; junction bases left unmatched: 8. Germline CDR1 and CDR2: GTSNPN and SVGIG (reference sequence). This CDR3 has 17 amino acids. The CDR3 reads CAWSVLGRQGANTEAFF. The CDR3 region has the DNA TGTGCCTGGAGTGTACTCGGGAGACAGGGGGCGAACACTGAAGCTTTCTTT.

The rearrangement joins TRBV5-4 to TRBJ2-2, with a possible D match to TRBD2 (5 bases). This CDR3 region has 19 residues. Germline V lookup: CDR1 SGHNT, CDR2 YYREEE (reference sequence). The V and J ends lost 0 bases and 2 bases respectively, with 20 bases between them. CDR3 nucleotide sequence: TGTGCCAGCAGCTTGGATGACCGGTCTAGCCCCTTAAACACCGGGGAGCTGTTTTTT. Translating it yields CASSLDDRSSPLNTGELFF. The variable domain in full, completed from reference TRBV5-4 and TRBJ2-2, reads ETGVTQSPTHLIKTRGQQVTLRCSSQSGHNTVSWYQQALGQGPQFIFQYYREEENGRGNFPPRFSGLQFPNYSSELNVNALELDDSALYLCASSLDDRSSPLNTGELFFGEGSRLTVL.

The rearrangement uses TRBV6-5 and TRBJ1-5; no definite D call. The CDR3 has 13 amino acids. The V end was cut by 3 bases, the J end by 7 bases, with 10 bases between. CDR1 and CDR2 (germline): MNHEY, SVGAGI. CDR3 nucleotides: TGTGCCAGCAGTTATGGTCTGGGGCAGCCCCAGCATTTT. Residues: CASSYGLGQPQHF.

The chain links TRBV27 to TRBJ1-4; 7 nucleotides line up with TRBD1. This CDR3 is built from 16 residues. Trimming at V came to 10 bases and at J to 2 bases, leaving 13 bases not matched to a gene. From germline, CDR1 is MNHEY and CDR2 SMNVEV (reference sequence). The CDR3 region is CANPGQTLVTNEKLFF. CDR3 sequence (DNA): TGTGCCAACCCGGGACAGACCTTAGTTACTAATGAAAAACTGTTTTTT.

The chain couples TRBV6-5 to TRBJ2-1; D is possibly TRBD1 (6 bases). Trimming cost V 0 bases and J 10 bases, with 10 bases left between them. The CDR3 loop spans 13 amino acids. The V gene's germline CDR1 is MNHEY and CDR2 SVGAGI. The CDR3 DNA reads as TGTGCCAGCAGTTACTCGCCCGGGACAGAGCAGTTCTTC. It codes for CASSYSPGTEQFF.

V and J are TRBV15 and TRBJ1-5; D is perhaps TRBD1 (5 bases). CDR3 length: 13 residues. CDR1 and CDR2 from the germline V gene are LNHNV and YYDKDF (reference sequence). Deletions cut 0 bases from V and 5 bases from J, with 5 bases between. CDR3 loop: CATSRDRDQPQHF. CDR3 sequence (DNA): TGTGCCACCAGCAGAGACAGGGATCAGCCCCAGCATTTT.

The V and J genes are TRBV3-1 (or the pseudogene TRBV3-2) and TRBJ1-4, with D unresolved. V lost 0 bases, J lost 0 bases, and 11 bases lay in between. Germline CDR1 LGHDT, CDR2 YNNKEL (reference sequence). The CDR3 sequence is 17 residues long. Here the CDR3 reads CASSQDVGPATNEKLFF. DNA of the CDR3: TGTGCCAGCAGCCAAGACGTTGGACCTGCAACTAATGAAAAACTGTTTTTT.

In this sample, this clone turned up a few times. The rearrangement links TRBV18 to TRBJ1-2; D not certain. V gave up 2 bases and J gave up 4 bases, with 11 bases separating them. This CDR3 has 14 residues. CDR1 KGHSH and CDR2 LQKENI come from the germline V gene. For the CDR3, the DNA is TGTGCCAGCTCACCAGAGGGCACGCTCTATGGCTACACCTTC. It specifies CASSPEGTLYGYTF.

This chain connects TRBV7-9 to TRBJ1-4, with D perhaps matching TRBD1 (6 bases). Germline values: CDR1 SEHNR, CDR2 FQNEAQ (reference sequence). The CDR3 contains 15 residues. V gave up 5 bases and J gave up 7 bases, with 17 bases separating them. The CDR3 loop is CASSPIRGVGEKLFF. The CDR3 nucleotides are TGTGCCAGCAGCCCTATCAGGGGAGTTGGTGAAAAACTGTTTTTT.

The rearrangement joins TRBV28 to TRBJ1-2, with TRBD1 identical over 7 bases. Germline assignment: CDR1 MDHEN and CDR2 SYDVKM. Trimming took 3 bases from V and 0 from J; bases not matched to a gene: 7. The CDR3 covers 16 residues. CDR3 in amino acids: CASSFGTALANYGYTF. In DNA, the CDR3 is TGTGCCAGCAGTTTCGGGACAGCGTTAGCTAACTATGGCTACACCTTC.

The gene calls are TRBV28 and TRBJ2-2; 7 bases line up with TRBD1. Trimming cost V 6 bases and J 0 bases; bases outside gene matches: 1. The CDR3 runs 14 residues. Per the germline V gene, CDR1 is MDHEN and CDR2 is SYDVKM. CDR3 nucleotide sequence: TGTGCCAGCAGCGGGACAGCGAACACCGGGGAGCTGTTTTTT. Translation: CASSGTANTGELFF.

The chain is built from TRBV3-1 (or the pseudogene TRBV3-2) and TRBJ1-1, with D possibly matching TRBD1 (5 bases). The CDR3 is 13 residues long. Germline assignment: CDR1 LGHDT and CDR2 YNNKEL (reference sequence). Deletions cut 3 bases from V and 8 bases from J, with 13 bases between. CDR3 sequence reads: CASSQGPGIEAFF. As DNA, the CDR3 is TGTGCCAGCAGCCAGGGACCGGGCATCGAAGCTTTCTTT.

This chain connects TRBV4-3 to TRBJ1-1; D possibly corresponds to TRBD1 (5 bases). This CDR3 has 17 residues. Trimming left V 1 base short and J 0 bases short, with 15 bases between. CDR1 is LGHNA and CDR2 is YSLEER in the germline V gene. The CDR3 sequence is CASSQAGVGGVNTEAFF. For the CDR3, the DNA is TGCGCCAGCAGCCAAGCTGGAGTAGGAGGGGTGAACACTGAAGCTTTCTTT.

This clone occurred once. The gene calls are TRBV11-2 and TRBJ1-3; D perhaps matches TRBD1 (5 bases). This CDR3 contains 14 residues. CDR1 SGHAT and CDR2 FQNNGV come from the germline V gene. The ends were cut back, 4 bases at V and 8 bases at J, with 15 bases in the middle. The CDR3: CASSSRENGDTIYF. DNA of the CDR3: TGTGCCAGCAGCTCCAGGGAGAACGGGGACACCATATATTTT.

V gene TRBV11-1 combines with J gene TRBJ2-3, with D perhaps being TRBD1 or TRBD2 (6 bases each). The germline V and J ends were trimmed by 2 bases and 4 bases, with 7 bases remaining between them. CDR1 is SGHAT, CDR2 FQDESV, per germline (reference sequence). The CDR3 spans 13 residues. CDR3 sequence: CASSLRGADTQYF. The CDR3 DNA is TGTGCCAGCAGCTTAAGGGGGGCAGATACGCAGTATTTT. Full variable domain (missing parts from reference TRBV11-1 and TRBJ2-3): EAEVAQSPRYKITEKSQAVAFWCDPISGHATLYWYRQILGQGPELLVQFQDESVVDDSQLPKDRFSAERLKGVDSTLKIQPAELGDSAMYLCASSLRGADTQYFGPGTRLTVL.

The chain joins TRBV10-3 to TRBJ1-1; D is uncertain. The CDR3 length is 14 residues. The germline V gene encodes CDR1 ENHRY and CDR2 SYGVKD. Between the trimmed V and J ends, which lost 5 bases and 2 bases, there was a span of 12 bases. CDR3 in DNA: TGTGCCATCAGTCTGACGCAGGAAAACACTGAAGCTTTCTTT. Protein sequence: CAISLTQENTEAFF.

V gene TRBV3-1 (or the pseudogene TRBV3-2) combines with J gene TRBJ2-5, with 8 bases aligning to TRBD1. The V segment lost 0 bases and the J segment 7 bases; nucleotides outside the gene matches: 10. Germline V gene data show CDR1 as LGHDT and CDR2 as YNNKEL (reference sequence). The CDR3 runs to 16 residues. CDR3 loop: CASSQDLSGGPRTQYF. CDR3 coding DNA: TGTGCCAGCAGCCAAGATCTGTCAGGGGGCCCTCGGACCCAGTACTTC.

This chain's CDR3 is CAWRQGNPYGYTF. For the CDR3, the DNA is TGTGCCTGGAGACAGGGAAACCCCTATGGCTACACCTTC. The rearrangement uses TRBV30 and TRBJ1-2; D may be TRBD1 (6 bases). V was trimmed by 3 bases and J by 4 bases, leaving 12 bases between them. CDR3 length equals 13 residues. Germline loops: CDR1 GTSNPN, CDR2 SVGIG (reference sequence). Variable domain in full (rest from reference TRBV30 and TRBJ1-2): SQTIHQWPATLVQPVGSPLSLECTVEGTSNPNLYWYRQAAGRGLQLLFYSVGIGQISSEVPQNLSASRPQDRQFILSSKKLLLSDSGFYLCAWRQGNPYGYTFGSGTRLTVV.

J is TRBJ2-6 and V is TRBV7-3; TRBD1 is a possible D gene (6 bases). There are 17 residues in the CDR3. Germline CDR1 is SGHTA and CDR2 is FQGTGA. The ends were cut back, 3 bases at V and 3 bases at J, with 15 bases in the middle. This chain's CDR3 is CASSFQGQSGGANVLTF. The DNA of the CDR3 is TGTGCCAGCAGCTTTCAGGGGCAATCTGGTGGGGCCAACGTCCTGACTTTC. Combining the CDR3 with reference TRBV7-3 and TRBJ2-6 gives the whole variable domain GAGVSQTPSNKVTEKGKYVELRCDPISGHTALYWYRQSLGQGPEFLIYFQGTGAADDSGLPNDRFFAVRPEGSVSTLKIQRTERGDSAVYLCASSFQGQSGGANVLTFGAGSRLTVL.